Listed below are T cell receptor beta chains from one sample, sequenced in a study of blood T cell repertoires in COVID-19. Produced via immunoSEQ multiplex PCR; TCRdb's table is partial and in-frame only. The sample records 200,000 to 300,000 clones, approximately 90% being singletons. Sequencing used peripheral blood. These receptor sequences come from a man between 60 and 70 years old who had recovered from COVID-19. Each CDR3 is given with its conserved first and last residue. D genes are given only for firm matches. Not all rows give a size; the values are once, few, many and, for expanded clones, a class.

>TRBJ2-7|TRBV5-1|.|.|12
TGCGCCAGCAGCTCCGGCTCCTACGAGCAGTACTTC
CASSSGSYEQYF
>TRBJ2-1|TRBV24-1|TRBD1|.|16
TGTGCCACCAGTGGCCTCCCGGGACAGGGGGCCCATGAGCAGTTCTTC
CATSGLPGQGAHEQFF
>TRBJ1-1|TRBV14|.|.|16
TGTGCCAGCAGCCCCATCCGGACAGCCGGGAACACTGAAGCTTTCTTT
CASSPIRTAGNTEAFF
>TRBJ2-5|TRBV5-1|TRBD2|.|15
TGCGCCAGCAGCTTGGTGGGACTAGCAGGGGAGACCCAGTACTTC
CASSLVGLAGETQYF
>TRBJ2-5|TRBV5-4|TRBD2|.|16
TGTGCCAGCAGCTCCACCCTAGCGGGGGGGCCGGAGACCCAGTACTTC
CASSSTLAGGPETQYF
>TRBJ2-7|TRBV5-1|TRBD1|.|15
TGCGCCAGCAGCTTCTCCGGGACAGGGGTGCGAGAGCAGTACTTC
CASSFSGTGVREQYF
>TRBJ2-5|TRBV7-8|.|.|13
TGTGCCAGCAGCTGGTACAGGGCAGAGACCCAGTACTTC
CASSWYRAETQYF
>TRBJ1-2|TRBV27|.|.|12
TGTGCCAGCAGTTCACAAAACTATGGCTACACCTTC
CASSSQNYGYTF
>TRBJ2-7|TRBV5-1|TRBD1|.|16
TGCGCCAGCATCAATTGGGGGCCCAGGGGGACCTACGAGCAGTACTTC
CASINWGPRGTYEQYF
>TRBJ2-2|TRBV7-7|.|.|17
TGTGCTAGCAGCTCTCCTAAAACAGGAGGGGACACCGGGGAGCTGTTTTTT
CASSSPKTGGDTGELFF
>TRBJ1-2|TRBV5-7|.|.|14
TGTGCCAGCAAGCTTCGTCGCCCGAACTATGGCTACACCTTC
CASKLRRPNYGYTF
>TRBJ2-3|TRBV7-3|TRBD2|.|13
TGTGCCAGCAGCTGGGACGGGACTAGCGCGCAGTATTTT
CASSWDGTSAQYF
>TRBJ1-5|TRBV4-2|.|.|16
TGTGCCAGCAGCCAAGTTGAGGGTCCTAGCAATCAGCCCCAGCATTTT
CASSQVEGPSNQPQHF
>TRBJ2-7|TRBV5-1|.|.|13
TGCGCCAGCAGCTTCGCTAGGGGGAACGAGCAGTACTTC
CASSFARGNEQYF
>TRBJ1-4|TRBV11-2|.|once|14
TGTGCCAGCAGCCACAGGGATGTAGGTGAAAAACTGTTTTTT
CASSHRDVGEKLFF
>TRBJ2-7|TRBV6-2/TRBV6-3|.|.|15
TGTGCCAGCAGTTACGGTGGGGCAGCCCTCTACGAGCAGTACTTC
CASSYGGAALYEQYF
>TRBJ2-5|TRBV24-1|.|.|13
TGTGCCACCAGTGAGCCGGACCAAGAGACCCAGTACTTC
CATSEPDQETQYF
>TRBJ1-4|TRBV6-5|.|.|14
TGTGCCAGCCGCGCCGCGCGGGGTCGTGAAAAACTGTTTTTT
CASRAARGREKLFF
>TRBJ1-1|TRBV6-5|.|few|13
TGTGCCAGCAGTTCACTAAGGCGGGGCGAAGCTTTCTTT
CASSSLRRGEAFF
>TRBJ1-6|TRBV12-3/TRBV12-4|.|.|13
TGTGCCAGTAGTCGAGAGTATAATTCACCCCTCCACTTT
CASSREYNSPLHF
>TRBJ2-7|TRBV19|TRBD2|.|14
TGTGCCAGTAGTAAGCCTAGCGGGGGCTACGAGCAGTACTTC
CASSKPSGGYEQYF
>TRBJ1-2|TRBV9|TRBD1|.|17
TGTGCCAGCAGCCCCGAAGGAGGGGGCAGAGGCTCCTATGGCTACACCTTC
CASSPEGGGRGSYGYTF
>TRBJ1-5|TRBV7-2|.|.|14
TGTGCCAGCAGCTTAGACAGGGCGGGTCAGCCCCAGCATTTT
CASSLDRAGQPQHF
>TRBJ2-3|TRBV20-1|TRBD2|few|14
TGCAGTGCTAGTAGCCGAGCGGGGGGGGATACGCAGTATTTT
CSASSRAGGDTQYF
>TRBJ2-6|TRBV13|.|.|16
TGTGCCAGCAGCCCCCCTGCGCCCTCTGGGGCCAACGTCCTGACTTTC
CASSPPAPSGANVLTF
>TRBJ1-3|TRBV19|TRBD1|.|15
TGTGCCAGCCCCAATGACAGGGTCGGGAGAAACACCATATATTTT
CASPNDRVGRNTIYF
>TRBJ1-1|TRBV5-8|TRBD1|.|13
TGTGCCAGCAGCCGGGACAGGGCGGGTGAAGCTTTCTTT
CASSRDRAGEAFF
>TRBJ2-7|TRBV11-2|TRBD1|.|15
TGTGCCAGCAGCTTCTCGGGACAGGGTAGGGACGAGCAGTACTTC
CASSFSGQGRDEQYF
>TRBJ2-5|TRBV7-3|TRBD2|.|15
TGTGCCAGCAGCTTAGGCGGGGGGCCCCAAGAGACCCAGTACTTC
CASSLGGGPQETQYF
>TRBJ2-2|TRBV6-8|TRBD1|.|15
TGTGCCAGCAATTACCGGGACAGGGAAGTCGGGGAGCTGTTTTTT
CASNYRDREVGELFF
>TRBJ2-7|TRBV6-2/TRBV6-3|TRBD1|.|14
TGTGCCATCCGCCCAGGGGGCCCCTCCTACGAGCAGTACTTC
CAIRPGGPSYEQYF
>TRBJ2-3|TRBV4-2|TRBD2|.|17
TGTGCCAGCAGCCAAGATGGGGGGGGGAGCAGCACAGATACGCAGTATTTT
CASSQDGGGSSTDTQYF
>TRBJ2-3|TRBV5-1|TRBD2|.|17
TGCGCCAGCAGCTCAACCTTCAGGGCGGGGGGGACAGATACGCAGTATTTT
CASSSTFRAGGTDTQYF
>TRBJ2-7|TRBV6-6|.|.|14
TGTGCCAGCAGTTACTCCACTGTCTCCTACGAGCAGTACTTC
CASSYSTVSYEQYF
>TRBJ1-5|TRBV4-1|.|.|16
TGCGCCAGCAGCCAAGACCCGGGAAATAGCAATCAGCCCCAGCATTTT
CASSQDPGNSNQPQHF